This T cell receptor (beta chain) was sequenced for a study of blood T cell repertoires in COVID-19. For the study at large: There were acute and convalescent COVID-19 samples, and they came from the United States, Italy and Spain. The cDNA or gDNA used as material had been derived from T cells, B-cell-depleted T cells, or PBMCs.

Authors' data handling: Reference gene primer amplification gave estimated nucleated cell counts. Profiled with immunoSEQ multiplex PCR; TCRdb holds only in-frame clones, not every one. V and J calls and clone size follow that table, whereas D and trimming were derived from the DNA. The data contain around 100,000 clones, 87% of them singletons. The ends were cut back, 9 bases at V and 8 bases at J, with 19 bases in the middle. CDR1 and CDR2 (germline): MNHEY, SVGAGI. The CDR3 has 13 amino acids. Material for sequencing was peripheral blood. The chain links TRBV6-5 to TRBJ1-2; maybe TRBD1 (6 bases). The TCR sequence derives from a human donor in a cohort sampled during active COVID-19. The CDR3 loop reads CASFPGGARGYTF. CDR3 in DNA: TGTGCCAGTTTCCCCGGGGGGGCACGGGGCTACACCTTC.